The rows below give T cell receptor beta chains drawn from one sample of a study of blood T cells in healthy people across ages. TCRdb called the 5' RACE reads again in MiXCR, with one record for every CDR3 protein. The sample comprises more than 650,000 distinct CDR3 sequences, about 24% of which are singletons, and about 22% rests with the top ten. The source material was blood. Receptors were obtained from a man in his 70s in good health. CDR3s include the opening cysteine and the closing phenylalanine or tryptophan. D genes are given only for firm matches. Rows may omit the clone size; those that give it use once, few, many or a size class.

V: TRBV10-3
size: NA
D: NA
J: TRBJ1-1
CDR3: CAISESADLNTEAFF
DNA: TGTGCCATCAGTGAGTCGGCGGATTTGAACACTGAAGCTTTCTTT

V: TRBV6-6
size: NA
D: TRBD2
J: TRBJ2-7
CDR3: CASSYAGGLAGSYEQYF
DNA: TGTGCCAGCAGTTACGCAGGGGGACTAGCGGGATCCTACGAGCAGTACTTC

V: TRBV28
size: few
D: TRBD1
J: TRBJ2-4
CDR3: CASSSTGTGGKNIQYF
DNA: TGTGCCAGCAGTTCAACCGGGACAGGGGGCAAAAACATTCAGTACTTC

V: TRBV20-1
size: NA
D: TRBD1
J: TRBJ1-5
CDR3: CSARQIQGAHQPQHF
DNA: TGCAGTGCTAGACAAATACAGGGGGCCCATCAGCCCCAGCATTTT

V: TRBV7-9
size: NA
D: NA
J: TRBJ2-4
CDR3: CASSPLVDIQYF
DNA: TGTGCCAGCAGCCCCCTAGTGGACATTCAGTACTTC

V: TRBV5-1
size: NA
D: TRBD1
J: TRBJ2-1
CDR3: CVSSLVGTAYNEQFF
DNA: TGCGTCAGCAGCTTGGTTGGGACAGCCTACAATGAGCAGTTCTTC

V: TRBV28
size: few
D: TRBD1
J: TRBJ1-4
CDR3: CASSYDRGSEKLFF
DNA: TGTGCCAGCAGTTACGACAGGGGAAGTGAAAAACTGTTTTTT

V: TRBV28
size: NA
D: NA
J: TRBJ2-1
CDR3: CASKGQVNEQFF
DNA: TGTGCCAGCAAGGGCCAGGTTAATGAGCAGTTCTTC

V: TRBV12-3/TRBV12-4
size: NA
D: NA
J: TRBJ2-3
CDR3: CASSLLAGALADAQYF
DNA: TGTGCCAGCAGTTTGTTGGCAGGGGCCTTAGCAGATGCGCAGTATTTT

V: TRBV12-3/TRBV12-4
size: NA
D: TRBD2
J: TRBJ2-3
CDR3: CASTRGLAGHTDTQYF
DNA: TGTGCCAGCACCCGAGGACTAGCGGGGCACACAGATACGCAGTATTTT

V: TRBV6-5
size: few
D: NA
J: TRBJ1-3
CDR3: CASRSGTSSGNTIYF
DNA: TGTGCCAGCAGATCCGGGACGAGCTCTGGAAACACCATATATTTT

V: TRBV27
size: NA
D: TRBD1
J: TRBJ1-3
CDR3: CASSFTGAGNTIYF
DNA: TGTGCCAGCAGTTTCACAGGGGCTGGAAACACCATATATTTT

V: TRBV15
size: few
D: NA
J: TRBJ2-3
CDR3: CATSRGASTDTQYF
DNA: TGTGCCACTTCCCGGGGGGCGAGCACAGATACGCAGTATTTT

V: TRBV13
size: NA
D: NA
J: TRBJ2-6
CDR3: CASSLDTSSGANVLTF
DNA: TGTGCCAGCAGCTTAGACACCAGCTCTGGGGCCAACGTCCTGACTTTC

V: TRBV20-1
size: NA
D: NA
J: TRBJ2-5
CDR3: CSATGHAWAETQYF
DNA: TGCAGTGCTACAGGACACGCGTGGGCCGAGACCCAGTACTTC

V: TRBV20-1
size: NA
D: TRBD1
J: TRBJ2-2
CDR3: CSARTGTGRTGELFF
DNA: TGCAGTGCTAGGACCGGGACAGGTCGCACCGGGGAGCTGTTTTTT

V: TRBV18
size: few
D: NA
J: TRBJ2-5
CDR3: CASLGAATQETQYF
DNA: TGTGCCAGCCTCGGGGCAGCAACCCAAGAGACCCAGTACTTC

V: TRBV7-6
size: few
D: TRBD2
J: TRBJ2-7
CDR3: CARPPAGGTSGPYEQYF
DNA: TGTGCCCGACCGCCAGCGGGAGGGACTAGCGGCCCCTACGAGCAGTACTTC

V: TRBV14
size: NA
D: NA
J: TRBJ2-7
CDR3: CASSQNLVTGYEQYF
DNA: TGTGCCAGCAGCCAAAATCTGGTGACGGGCTACGAGCAGTACTTC

V: TRBV18
size: few
D: NA
J: TRBJ2-7
CDR3: CASSPRVSGYEQYF
DNA: TGTGCCAGCTCACCCAGAGTTTCGGGATACGAGCAGTACTTC

V: TRBV6-1
size: few
D: NA
J: TRBJ2-3
CDR3: CASSDRTASTDTQYF
DNA: TGCGCCAGCAGTGACAGGACAGCTAGCACAGATACGCAGTATTTT

V: TRBV6-6
size: NA
D: NA
J: TRBJ2-6
CDR3: CASTPGPGGYGANVLTF
DNA: TGTGCCAGCACCCCCGGTCCAGGGGGGTATGGGGCCAACGTCCTGACTTTC

V: TRBV25-1
size: few
D: NA
J: TRBJ1-2
CDR3: CASSEPLGGNYGYTF
DNA: TGTGCCAGCAGTGAACCCCTTGGGGGGAACTATGGCTACACCTTC

V: TRBV7-2
size: NA
D: NA
J: TRBJ2-5
CDR3: CASSSPPGVQETQYF
DNA: TGTGCCAGCAGCTCACCACCGGGGGTCCAAGAGACCCAGTACTTC

V: TRBV7-2
size: NA
D: NA
J: TRBJ2-1
CDR3: CASSLGPSRNHNEQFF
DNA: TGTGCCAGCAGCTTAGGCCCCTCCCGGAACCACAATGAGCAGTTCTTC

V: TRBV29-1
size: NA
D: NA
J: TRBJ2-1
CDR3: CSVGQGPGEQFF
DNA: TGCAGCGTTGGCCAGGGACCGGGTGAGCAGTTCTTC

V: TRBV7-8
size: NA
D: NA
J: TRBJ2-1
CDR3: CASSREGLPDYNEQFF
DNA: TGTGCCAGCAGCCGAGAAGGACTCCCCGACTACAATGAGCAGTTCTTC

V: TRBV5-1
size: NA
D: TRBD1
J: TRBJ2-5
CDR3: CASSPRTGKEKTQYF
DNA: TGCGCCAGCAGCCCACGGACAGGGAAGGAAAAGACCCAGTACTTC

V: TRBV7-8
size: NA
D: NA
J: TRBJ1-4
CDR3: CASSSTGTTYEKLFF
DNA: TGTGCCAGCAGCTCAACAGGGACCACCTATGAAAAACTGTTTTTT

V: TRBV6-6
size: few
D: NA
J: TRBJ2-3
CDR3: CASKFGGKSTDTQYF
DNA: TGTGCCAGCAAATTCGGCGGGAAGAGCACAGATACGCAGTATTTT

V: TRBV19
size: few
D: NA
J: TRBJ2-3
CDR3: CASSIRVGQGRPGYTDTQYF
DNA: TGTGCCAGTAGTATACGGGTCGGGCAGGGACGGCCCGGATACACAGATACGCAGTATTTT

V: TRBV29-1
size: few
D: NA
J: TRBJ1-2
CDR3: CSVGAVGDYYGYTF
DNA: TGCAGCGTGGGGGCCGTCGGAGATTACTATGGCTACACCTTC

V: TRBV7-2
size: few
D: TRBD1
J: TRBJ1-5
CDR3: CASSGQGFSNQPQHF
DNA: TGTGCCAGCAGCGGACAGGGATTTAGCAATCAGCCCCAGCATTTT

V: TRBV6-2/TRBV6-3
size: few
D: NA
J: TRBJ2-1
CDR3: CASSPFQGIKGRNEQFF
DNA: TGTGCCAGCAGTCCTTTCCAGGGGATTAAGGGAAGGAATGAGCAGTTCTTC

V: TRBV20-1
size: NA
D: TRBD1
J: TRBJ2-7
CDR3: CSARDTGVGYEQYF
DNA: TGCAGTGCTAGAGATACAGGGGTAGGCTACGAGCAGTACTTC

V: TRBV4-3
size: many
D: NA
J: TRBJ1-2
CDR3: CASSQDGGVGRFGYTF
DNA: TGCGCCAGCAGCCAAGATGGCGGGGTTGGCAGATTCGGCTACACCTTC